A single sample is the source of the 18 T cell receptor beta chains below, sequenced in a study of T cell repertoires in cytomegalovirus infection. From the reads, TCRdb called clonotypes with MiXCR, one entry per CDR3 protein. The data show 300,000 or so distinct CDR3 sequences, 9.6% seen once. Sequencing input: PBMCs. The receptors were sampled from a human donor in good health (CMV status not recorded). Some clones in this sample may be carry-over from other donors' samples.

A remark on this clonotype: Since a much larger clone is just one base distant, this may be a read error. J is TRBJ2-1 and V is TRBV20-1, with D possibly called TRBD1 or TRBD2 (5 bases each). This CDR3 comprises 14 residues. Germline V gives CDR1 DFQATT, CDR2 SNEGSKA (reference sequence). The CDR3 region has the DNA TGCAGTGCCCTGCCCCGGGGCTCCTACAATGTGCAGTTCTTC. Protein: CSALPRGSYNVQFF.

This clonotype was observed many times. The chain combines TRBV6-2 or TRBV6-3 with TRBJ1-5, with 10 positions matching TRBD1. The CDR3 runs to 16 residues. Germline V lookup: CDR1 MNHEY, CDR2 SVGEGT. J gave up 2 bases and V 0 bases, and 1 base lay outside the gene matches. DNA of the CDR3: TGTGCCAGCAGTTACTCCGGGACAGGGGGCAATCAGCCCCAGCATTTT. This codes for CASSYSGTGGNQPQHF.

In DNA, the CDR3 is TGTGCCAGCATAAGACAGGGGCGAGAGACCCAGTACTTC. This translates into CASIRQGRETQYF. V usage is TRBV2 and J usage is TRBJ2-5; 8 bases line up with TRBD1. The germline CDR1 and CDR2 sequences are SNHLY and FYNNEI. There are 13 residues in the CDR3. Trimming took 7 bases from V and 4 from J; bases not matched to a gene: 5.

This clonotype was counted ten times or more. The DNA for the CDR3 is TGTGCCAGCTCACCTACCGGGACAGGGGGTTACGAGCAGTACTTC. Its protein is CASSPTGTGGYEQYF. This sequence joins TRBV18 and TRBJ2-7; 11 bases map to TRBD1. With V trimmed by 3 bases and J by 4 bases, 5 bases remained unmatched. The germline gives CDR1 KGHSH, CDR2 LQKENI. The CDR3 spans 15 residues.

The table lists this clonotype with many counts. The chain couples TRBV20-1 to TRBJ1-1; the D is unclear. The V end lost 7 bases, the J end lost 4 bases, and 13 bases lay between the germline ends. The germline V gene encodes CDR1 DFQATT and CDR2 SNEGSKA (reference sequence). The CDR3 loop spans 12 amino acids. Written as DNA, the CDR3 is TGCAGTGTCCCCCGGGGTGTCACTGAAGCTTTCTTT. Translation gives CSVPRGVTEAFF.

This clonotype was seen ten or more times. The chain carries TRBV12-3 or TRBV12-4 and TRBJ2-7; D possibly corresponds to TRBD2 (6 bases). Trimming shortened V by 5 bases and J by 2 bases, and 16 bases separated the two germline ends. This CDR3 contains 15 residues. As DNA, the CDR3 is TGTGCCAGCAGTAGCCTCGGGACTTCTACCTACGAGCAGTACTTC. It is translated as CASSSLGTSTYEQYF.

The V call is TRBV5-6, the J call TRBJ2-2, with D tentatively TRBD1 (6 bases). Trimming removed 4 bases at V and 6 bases at J, with 19 bases between. Germline V lookup: CDR1 SGHDT, CDR2 YYEEEE. The CDR3 totals 16 residues. CDR3 nucleotide sequence: TGTGCCAGCAGCCCCCCGATACAGGGTACGGCCGGGGAGCTGTTTTTT. As protein: CASSPPIQGTAGELFF.

This clonotype was observed at least ten times. The rearrangement uses TRBV3-1 and TRBJ2-7; 8 bases fit TRBD1. The CDR3 loop spans 16 amino acids. The germline V gene has CDR1 LGHDT and CDR2 YNNKEL (reference sequence). The V segment lost 8 bases and the J segment 4 bases; nucleotides outside the gene matches: 16. The CDR3 sequence is CASSRTTGTGFYEQYV. The CDR3 nucleotides read TGTGCCAGCTCACGTACCACCGGGACAGGATTTTACGAGCAGTACGTC.

CDR3 sequence (DNA): TGTGCCAGTAGATACCTCACAGGCAATGAGCAGTTCTTC. Its translation is CASRYLTGNEQFF. The rearrangement uses TRBV19 and TRBJ2-1; possible D gene TRBD1, 5 bases. Trimming removed 6 bases at V and 6 bases at J, with 12 bases between. The CDR3 spans 13 residues. CDR1 and CDR2 (germline): LNHDA, SQIVND (reference sequence).

This clonotype has at least ten counts. CDR3 sequence reads: CSARNRDTAGGELFF. CDR3 DNA sequence: TGCAGTGCTAGGAACCGGGACACGGCGGGCGGGGAGCTGTTTTTT. This sequence joins TRBV20-1 and TRBJ2-2, with D perhaps TRBD1 (6 bases). V lost 3 bases and J 7 bases, leaving 18 bases between the germline ends. Germline V lookup: CDR1 DFQATT, CDR2 SNEGSKA (reference sequence). This CDR3 is 15 amino acids long.

This clonotype came up many times. CDR3 DNA: TGTGCCAGCAGTTTAGCGGCGATGACCGGGGAGCTGTTTTTT. Amino acid sequence: CASSLAAMTGELFF. V usage is TRBV12-3 or TRBV12-4 and J usage is TRBJ2-2, with D hard to call. V lost 0 bases to trimming and J lost 5 bases, with 7 bases between them. CDR3 length: 14 amino acids.

This clonotype has a handful of counts. The rearrangement joins TRBV5-5 to TRBJ2-7; TRBD2 aligns across 11 bases. The CDR3 is made up of 16 amino acids. Trimming cost V 3 bases and J 4 bases; bases outside gene matches: 9. The germline gives CDR1 SGHKS, CDR2 YYEKEE (reference sequence). Here the CDR3 reads CASSWILAGGSYEQYV. In DNA form, the CDR3 reads TGTGCCAGCAGCTGGATCCTAGCGGGGGGTTCTTACGAGCAGTACGTC.

This clonotype was found many times. The gene calls are TRBV11-2 and TRBJ2-1, with D hard to call. The CDR3 sequence is 18 residues long. In germline, CDR1 is SGHAT, CDR2 FQNNGV. Trimming pared 4 bases from V and 3 bases from J, leaving 22 bases between. The chain's CDR3 is CASSSPLGGRQNYNEQFF. The CDR3 bases are TGTGCCAGCAGCTCTCCCCTGGGTGGCAGGCAGAACTACAATGAGCAGTTCTTC.

The table lists this clonotype with many counts. This chain links TRBV7-2 with TRBJ2-5, with 8 bases matching TRBD2. Germline values: CDR1 SGHTA, CDR2 FQGNSA. CDR3 size: 15 residues. Trimming cost V 6 bases and J 5 bases; bases outside gene matches: 11. The chain's CDR3 is CASRRHGLADETQYF. In DNA form, the CDR3 reads TGTGCCAGCAGGCGACATGGACTAGCCGATGAGACCCAGTACTTC.

This clonotype came up many times. The chain joins TRBV28 to TRBJ2-7; TRBD1 is a possible D gene (5 bases). Germline V gene sequence: CDR1 MDHEN, CDR2 SYDVKM. The CDR3 totals 13 residues. V was trimmed by 10 bases and J by 2 bases, leaving 15 bases between them. The CDR3 is CATDSRSPYEQYV. In DNA form, the CDR3 reads TGTGCCACCGACAGCCGAAGTCCCTACGAGCAGTACGTC.

The sample holds many counts of this clonotype. The CDR3 spells CATGTSGGPNTGELFF. In DNA form, the CDR3 reads TGTGCCACCGGGACTAGCGGGGGACCGAACACCGGGGAGCTGTTTTTT. The chain recombines TRBV6-4 with TRBJ2-2; 14 positions match TRBD2. The V and J ends lost 10 bases and 0 bases, in that order; junction bases with no gene match: 4. Germline V gene lookup returns CDR1 MRHNA and CDR2 SNTAGT. The CDR3 is 16 amino acids.

This clonotype was seen only a few times. This rearrangement joins TRBV6-2 or TRBV6-3 to TRBJ2-7, with D uncertain. Germline values: CDR1 MNHEY, CDR2 SVGEGT. V lost 2 bases and J 0 bases, leaving 8 bases between the germline ends. CDR3 length: 14 residues. The CDR3 DNA follows: TGTGCCAGCAGTTACCGGTCCGTCTCCTACGAGCAGTACGTC. It specifies CASSYRSVSYEQYV.

This clonotype occurred many times. The chain employs TRBV20-1 and TRBJ2-2; D uncertain. Trimming cost V 1 base and J 3 bases, with 12 bases left between them. The germline gives CDR1 DFQATT, CDR2 SNEGSKA (reference sequence). This CDR3 has 15 residues. CDR3: CSARVDGLDTGELFF. The CDR3 DNA is TGCAGTGCTAGAGTGGACGGTCTGGACACCGGGGAGCTGTTTTTT.